The 18 T cell receptor beta chains below come from one sample, sequenced in a study of spatial heterogeneity in lung cancer. This sample's time point: blood at routine non-recurrence follow-up after resection. TCRdb reprocessed the 5' RACE reads via MiXCR and lists one record per CDR3 protein. Among tens of thousands of distinct CDR3 sequences, about 12% were seen once, and the ten largest hold 30% to 35%. The sample in question was PBMCs, obtained at follow-up. The receptors were gathered from a male donor with early-stage non-small cell lung cancer.

The rearrangement joins TRBV3-1 to TRBJ2-6; D is undetermined. With 4 bases removed from V and 2 bases from J, the gap between germline ends came to 6 bases. In germline, CDR1 is LGHDT, CDR2 YNNKEL (reference sequence). The CDR3 is 14 amino acids. CDR3 bases: TGTGCCAGCAGCCTCAACACTGGGGCCAACGTCCTGACTTTC. It translates to CASSLNTGANVLTF.

This clonotype has just a few counts. The chain joins TRBV7-9 to TRBJ2-1; 13 bases agree with TRBD2. The CDR3 has 18 residues. Germline V gives CDR1 SEHNR, CDR2 FQNEAQ (reference sequence). Trimming took 3 bases from V and 8 from J; bases not matched to a gene: 13. The CDR3 loop reads CASSLGLAGTVPSDEQFF. CDR3 in DNA: TGTGCCAGCAGCTTGGGACTAGCGGGAACAGTCCCGTCAGATGAGCAGTTCTTC.

This clonotype was counted at least ten times. This chain uses TRBV3-1 with TRBJ1-5, with D hard to call. CDR1 is LGHDT, CDR2 YNNKEL, per germline (reference sequence). The CDR3 runs 13 residues. V was shortened by 1 base and J by 2 bases, with 3 bases between the two germline ends. As DNA, the CDR3 is TGTGCCAGCAGCCAAGGAGGCAATCAGCCCCAGCATTTT. Protein product: CASSQGGNQPQHF.

The rearrangement links TRBV5-1 to TRBJ2-5; D may be TRBD2 (6 bases). Deletions cut 0 bases from V and 4 bases from J, with 13 bases between. There are 15 residues in the CDR3. Per the germline V gene, CDR1 is SGHRS and CDR2 is YFSETQ. This CDR3 reads CASSLAVGSGETQYF. The CDR3 DNA sequence: TGCGCCAGCAGCTTGGCCGTCGGGAGCGGAGAGACCCAGTACTTC.

This clonotype was observed at least ten times. The chain is built from TRBV12-3 or TRBV12-4 and TRBJ2-5, with D perhaps TRBD2 (6 bases). The CDR3 runs to 15 residues. Trimming cost V 7 bases and J 7 bases, with 22 bases left between them. Here the CDR3 reads CASTSGREAKWTQYF. CDR3 DNA: TGTGCCAGCACGTCGGGCAGGGAGGCTAAGTGGACCCAGTACTTC.

This clonotype was picked up many times. The CDR3 is CASSPGTGRDTEAFF. In DNA form, the CDR3 reads TGTGCCAGCAGCCCCGGGACAGGGCGTGACACTGAAGCTTTCTTT. V and J are TRBV7-9 and TRBJ1-1; 9 nucleotides match TRBD1. V shed 5 bases, J shed 3 bases, and the junction held 7 bases outside the gene matches. Germline CDR1 reads SEHNR; CDR2 reads FQNEAQ (reference sequence). The CDR3 loop spans 15 amino acids.

In this sample, this clonotype turned up a few times. This sequence joins TRBV19 and TRBJ1-4; no clear D. Trimming left V 7 bases short and J 11 bases short, with 17 bases between. Germline V gives CDR1 LNHDA, CDR2 SQIVND (reference sequence). CDR3 length equals 13 residues. The CDR3 DNA follows: TGTGCCAGTACCCCCGGCAGCTTGGGGAAACTGTTTTTT. It yields the protein CASTPGSLGKLFF. Filled out from reference TRBV19 and TRBJ1-4, the complete variable domain reads DGGITQSPKYLFRKEGQNVTLSCEQNLNHDAMYWYRQDPGQGLRLIYYSQIVNDFQKGDIAEGYSVSREKKESFPLTVTSAQKNPTAFYLCASTPGSLGKLFFGSGTQLSVL.

The J gene is TRBJ2-7, the V gene TRBV11-2; 7 bases line up with TRBD1. V dropped 5 bases and J dropped 2; count of bases not matched to a gene: 12. The CDR3 consists of 16 residues. The V gene's germline CDR1 is SGHAT and CDR2 FQNNGV. The DNA for the CDR3 is TGTGCCAGCAGCCCAGGCATAGGGGACAGAGCCTACGAGCAGTACTTC. Translating it yields CASSPGIGDRAYEQYF.

This clonotype was seen a few times. The V and J genes are TRBV5-1 and TRBJ1-1, with D hard to call. V was pared by 4 bases and J by 3 bases, with 13 bases between. In germline, CDR1 is SGHRS, CDR2 YFSETQ. This CDR3 is 14 amino acids long. CDR3 sequence (DNA): TGCGCCAGCAGCACCGAGACGGTGTACACTGAAGCTTTCTTT. Translated: CASSTETVYTEAFF.

A few counts support this clonotype. The chain links TRBV7-9 to TRBJ1-1; no firm D call. Looked up from germline, CDR1 is SEHNR and CDR2 is FQNEAQ (reference sequence). V lost 2 bases to trimming and J lost 7 bases, with 8 bases between them. The CDR3 loop spans 12 amino acids. CDR3 DNA sequence: TGTGCCAGCAGCTTATTTCAGGTTGAAGCTTTCTTT. Amino acid sequence: CASSLFQVEAFF.

This clonotype showed up many times. This sequence joins TRBV20-1 and TRBJ2-7, with 8 nucleotides matching TRBD1. Germline-derived CDR1 and CDR2 are DFQATT and SNEGSKA (reference sequence). This CDR3 contains 17 residues. Trimming cost V 0 bases and J 2 bases; bases outside gene matches: 12. CDR3 in DNA: TGCAGTGCTAGAGATAGTCAGGGGGCGCCGAATACCTACGAGCAGTACTTC. Its translation is CSARDSQGAPNTYEQYF.

This clonotype has a count of ten or more. This chain joins TRBV4-3 and TRBJ2-3, with a possible D match to TRBD2 (6 bases). Germline V CDR1 and CDR2: LGHNA, YSLEER. This CDR3 comprises 15 residues. V was cut by 0 bases and J by 8 bases, with 15 bases left in between. The CDR3 DNA follows: TGCGCCAGCAGCCAAGAAAGACTAGGTGTTGGTACGCAGTATTTT. It specifies CASSQERLGVGTQYF.

With regard to this clonotype: Since a much larger clone is just one base distant, this may be a read error. J is TRBJ2-7 and V is TRBV12-3 or TRBV12-4; D is uncertain. The CDR3 totals 15 residues. With 3 bases removed from V and 4 bases from J, the gap between germline ends came to 16 bases. The CDR3: CASSFSASDAYEQYF. The CDR3 bases are TGTGCCAGCAGTTTCTCCGCCTCGGATGCTTACGAGCAGTACTTC.

This chain joins TRBV18 and TRBJ2-5; D uncertain. CDR1 and CDR2 (germline): KGHSH, LQKENI. Trimming took 1 base from V and 6 from J, leaving 6 bases between them. This CDR3 comprises 12 residues. CDR3: CASSPQEQTQYF. Written as DNA, the CDR3 is TGTGCCAGCTCACCACAGGAGCAGACCCAGTACTTC.

The V and J genes are TRBV20-1 and TRBJ2-7; D is unclear. Germline values: CDR1 DFQATT, CDR2 SNEGSKA (reference sequence). The CDR3 is 13 amino acids. The V end lost 1 base, the J end lost 0 bases, and 7 bases lay between the germline ends. The CDR3 sequence: CSARGRISYEQYF. As DNA, the CDR3 is TGCAGTGCTAGAGGCAGAATCTCCTACGAGCAGTACTTC.

This clonotype was recorded a few times. The chain uses TRBV7-2 and TRBJ2-5; D ambiguous. Germline V gives CDR1 SGHTA, CDR2 FQGNSA. CDR3 size: 11 residues. Deletions cut 5 bases from V and 7 bases from J, with 8 bases between. The CDR3 DNA follows: TGTGCCAGCAGCACCCCTGGGACCCAGTACTTC. Translated, it gives CASSTPGTQYF.

This clonotype has a count of ten or more. This sequence joins TRBV7-2 and TRBJ1-2, with 11 positions matching TRBD1. The V segment lost 5 bases and the J segment 7 bases; nucleotides outside the gene matches: 6. Germline V gene lookup returns CDR1 SGHTA and CDR2 FQGNSA. CDR3 length equals 14 residues. CDR3 nucleotides: TGTGCCAGCAGCCGGGGACAGGGGGTTTTTGGCTACACCTTC. It translates to CASSRGQGVFGYTF.

This clonotype has just a few counts. The gene calls are TRBV7-8 and TRBJ2-1; no definite D call. CDR3 length equals 14 residues. Germline V gene sequence: CDR1 SGHVS, CDR2 FQNEAQ. The V end was cut by 1 base, the J end by 9 bases, with 13 bases between. This CDR3 is CASSLVRLRGEQFF. DNA for the CDR3: TGTGCCAGCAGCTTAGTCCGCCTACGAGGTGAGCAGTTCTTC.